The 22 T cell receptor beta chains listed next were all sequenced from one sample in a study of lymphopenia after photon versus proton radiotherapy (dated by TCRdb to between 2017 and 2020). Receptors were amplified or captured by the immunoSEQ multiplex PCR assay. The clones in this table, taken by TCRdb from immuneACCESS, are in-frame only. Not every clone is retained; where verified, under half of the shortfall comes from an unresolved V gene, and the cause of the rest is unknown. The sample yields about 42,000 clones; around four fifths were counted once. Clones ranked in the top ten supply roughly a quarter of the sample. Sequencing used peripheral blood, obtained from a patient treated with proton-based radiotherapy. These receptors were taken from a woman aged 70 to 79 with pancreatic cancer.

V gene TRBV7-6 combines with J gene TRBJ1-1; no definite D call. Germline V lookup: CDR1 SGHVS, CDR2 FNYEAQ. The V end lost 2 bases, the J end lost 2 bases, and 3 bases lay between the germline ends. The CDR3 extends over 12 amino acids. This CDR3 reads CASSLQNTEAFF. In DNA form, the CDR3 reads TGTGCCAGCAGCTTACAAAACACTGAAGCTTTCTTT. The whole variable domain, remainder taken from reference TRBV7-6 and TRBJ1-1, is GAGVSQSPRYKVTKRGQDVALRCDPISGHVSLYWYRQALGQGPEFLTYFNYEAQQDKSGLPNDRFSAERPEGSISTLTIQRTEQRDSAMYRCASSLQNTEAFFGQGTRLTVV.

The V gene is TRBV2, the J gene TRBJ2-1; 8 positions agree with TRBD1. The V and J ends lost 4 bases and 1 base, in that order; junction bases with no gene match: 6. Per germline, CDR1 SNHLY and CDR2 FYNNEI. The CDR3 is 16 amino acids. The CDR3 protein is CASSADRGVSYNEQFF. In DNA form, the CDR3 reads TGTGCCAGCAGTGCAGACAGGGGTGTGTCCTACAATGAGCAGTTCTTC.

The chain couples TRBV5-5 to TRBJ2-7, with TRBD2 identical over 7 bases. CDR3 size: 16 residues. J lost 5 bases, V lost 4 bases, and 15 bases had no gene match. Germline loops: CDR1 SGHKS, CDR2 YYEKEE (reference sequence). CDR3 residues: CASSQASELARHEQYF. The CDR3, as DNA: TGTGCCAGCAGCCAGGCCTCCGAACTAGCGCGGCACGAGCAGTACTTC.

This sequence joins TRBV6-6 and TRBJ1-2; no clear D gene. CDR3 length: 13 residues. Germline-derived CDR1 and CDR2 are MNHNY and SVGAGI (reference sequence). V was trimmed by 2 bases and J by 3 bases, leaving 7 bases between them. CDR3 residues: CASSYGVDYGYTF. Written as DNA, the CDR3 is TGTGCCAGCAGTTACGGCGTTGACTATGGCTACACCTTC.

The rearrangement uses TRBV2 and TRBJ2-1; D is unclear. Trimming cost V 0 bases and J 16 bases, with 10 bases left between them. This CDR3 is 11 amino acids long. CDR1 SNHLY and CDR2 FYNNEI come from the germline V gene. The CDR3 DNA is TGTGCCAGCAGTGAAGCGCGCATAAGCTTCTTC. It translates to CASSEARISFF.

The chain recombines TRBV5-4 with TRBJ2-6; no firm D call. Trimming took 0 bases from V and 0 from J, leaving 4 bases between them. The CDR3 extends over 15 amino acids. CDR1 and CDR2 from the germline V gene are SGHNT and YYREEE (reference sequence). The chain's CDR3 is CASSLVDSGANVLTF. The CDR3, as DNA: TGTGCCAGCAGCTTGGTAGACTCTGGGGCCAACGTCCTGACTTTC.

V gene TRBV5-1 combines with J gene TRBJ2-1; D might be TRBD1 (6 bases). Germline V lookup: CDR1 SGHRS, CDR2 YFSETQ. The V end lost 1 base, the J end lost 9 bases, and 14 bases lay between the germline ends. The CDR3 is 14 residues long. The CDR3: CASSLTGTLSEQFF. CDR3 in DNA: TGCGCCAGCAGCTTGACAGGGACCCTCAGTGAGCAGTTCTTC.

In regard to this clone: A junction end diverges from the germline sequence, so it may reflect a read error. The genes are TRBV7-6 and TRBJ2-1; TRBD2 matches at 12 bases. Germline lookup yields CDR1 SGHVS and CDR2 FNYEAQ. This CDR3 spans 14 amino acids. The CDR3 DNA reads as TGTGCCAGCAGCCTAGCGGGAGGGAGCAATGAGCAGTTCTTC. It is translated as CASSLAGGSNEQFF. The full variable domain, completed using reference TRBV7-6 and TRBJ2-1, is GAGVSQSPRYKVTKRGQDVALRCDPISGHVSLYWYRQALGQGPEFLTYFNYEAQQDKSGLPNDRFSAERPEGSISTLTIQRTEQRDSAMYRCASSLAGGSNEQFFGPGTRLTVL.

This clone was recorded a few times. J is TRBJ1-2 and V is TRBV7-2, with 9 bases matching TRBD1. Trimming removed 1 base from V and 4 bases from J; junction bases left unmatched: 10. Per the germline V gene, CDR1 is SGHTA and CDR2 is FQGNSA. This CDR3 contains 17 residues. In DNA, the CDR3 is TGTGCCAGCAGCTTAGAGGTGACAGGGGGACGGGGCTATGGCTACACCTTC. Translation gives CASSLEVTGGRGYGYTF.

The rearrangement uses TRBV18 and TRBJ1-4; 8 bases map to TRBD1. The CDR3 is 20 residues long. With V trimmed by 3 bases and J by 8 bases, 23 bases remained unmatched. Germline V CDR1 and CDR2: KGHSH, LQKENI. CDR3 sequence: CASSPRSPGQVITGYEKLFF. Written as DNA, the CDR3 is TGTGCCAGCTCACCCCGATCGCCGGGACAGGTCATCACGGGGTACGAAAAACTGTTTTTT.

The chain carries TRBV29-1 and TRBJ2-2, with 8 bases that match TRBD1. Germline values: CDR1 SQVTM, CDR2 ANQGSEA. The CDR3 has 16 residues. The V segment lost 4 bases and the J segment 7 bases; nucleotides outside the gene matches: 14. The CDR3 nucleotides read TGCAGCGTTGGGGCAGGGGGCAACGTTGGGGTCGGGGAGCTGTTTTTT. Its protein is CSVGAGGNVGVGELFF.

V usage is TRBV11-2 and J usage is TRBJ2-1, with 13 bases matching TRBD2. V shed 5 bases and J 7 bases; nucleotides not matched to a gene: 11. This CDR3 has 17 amino acids. Germline CDR1 reads SGHAT; CDR2 reads FQNNGV. The CDR3 here is CASSKNSGTSGKNEQFF. The CDR3 nucleotides are TGTGCCAGCAGCAAAAACTCCGGGACTAGCGGGAAGAATGAGCAGTTCTTC.

CDR3 protein: CASSPLESLLYNEQFF. CDR3 nucleotide sequence: TGTGCCAGTAGCCCTCTTGAGAGCCTCTTATACAATGAGCAGTTCTTC. The chain combines TRBV19 with TRBJ2-1; D unclear. CDR3 size: 16 residues. The V end lost 6 bases, the J end lost 4 bases, and 19 bases lay between the germline ends. CDR1 and CDR2 (germline): LNHDA, SQIVND (reference sequence).

V and J are TRBV5-4 and TRBJ1-2; 8 nucleotides agree with TRBD1. This CDR3 is built from 14 residues. V dropped 4 bases and J dropped 7; count of bases not matched to a gene: 9. Germline-derived CDR1 and CDR2 are SGHNT and YYREEE (reference sequence). The CDR3 here is CASSLRTGTGGYTF. CDR3 coding DNA: TGTGCCAGCAGCCTGCGGACAGGGACTGGTGGCTACACCTTC. The full variable domain, its missing parts supplied by reference TRBV5-4 and TRBJ1-2, is ETGVTQSPTHLIKTRGQQVTLRCSSQSGHNTVSWYQQALGQGPQFIFQYYREEENGRGNFPPRFSGLQFPNYSSELNVNALELDDSALYLCASSLRTGTGGYTFGSGTRLTVV.

V is TRBV7-7 and J is TRBJ2-6; D gene uncertain. V gave up 5 bases and J gave up 5 bases, with 16 bases separating them. The germline gives CDR1 SSHAT, CDR2 FNYEAQ (reference sequence). The CDR3 is made up of 16 amino acids. The CDR3 nucleotides are TGTGCCAGCAGCGCGCCCCCACAAAGTCGGGCCAACGTCCTGACTTTC. Amino acids: CASSAPPQSRANVLTF. The variable domain in full, with the rest retrieved from reference TRBV7-7 and TRBJ2-6, is GAGVSQSPRYKVTKRGQDVTLRCDPISSHATLYWYQQALGQGPEFLTYFNYEAQPDKSGLPSDRFSAERPEGSISTLTIQRTEQRDSAMYRCASSAPPQSRANVLTFGAGSRLTVL.

CDR3 region: CASRDRENTEAFF. The CDR3 DNA follows: TGTGCCAGCCGGGACAGGGAGAACACTGAAGCTTTCTTT. The chain is built from TRBV28 and TRBJ1-1; TRBD1 aligns across 9 bases. Germline assignment: CDR1 MDHEN and CDR2 SYDVKM. The CDR3 consists of 13 residues. With 8 bases clipped from V and 1 base from J, the junction kept 2 bases outside the gene matches. The full variable domain, with the rest looked up from reference TRBV28 and TRBJ1-1, is DVKVTQSSRYLVKRTGEKVFLECVQDMDHENMFWYRQDPGLGLRLIYFSYDVKMKEKGDIPEGYSVSREKKERFSLILESASTNQTSMYLCASRDRENTEAFFGQGTRLTVV.

The genes are TRBV5-6 and TRBJ1-4; D is ambiguous. Trimming removed 3 bases from V and 0 bases from J, with 9 bases in between. Germline V CDR1 and CDR2: SGHDT, YYEEEE. This CDR3 contains 15 residues. CDR3 nucleotide sequence: TGTGCCAGCAGCTCCCCGAAAGCAACTAATGAAAAACTGTTTTTT. This translates into CASSSPKATNEKLFF.

This rearrangement joins TRBV7-9 to TRBJ1-1, with 9 bases aligning to TRBD1. The V and J ends lost 4 bases and 4 bases, in that order; junction bases with no gene match: 10. The CDR3 contains 16 residues. CDR1 and CDR2 (germline): SEHNR, FQNEAQ (reference sequence). The CDR3: CASSYPQGAQGTEAFF. The CDR3 region has the DNA TGTGCCAGCAGCTACCCACAGGGGGCGCAGGGCACTGAAGCTTTCTTT.

This chain joins TRBV19 and TRBJ1-5, with 9 bases that match TRBD1. J was trimmed by 0 bases and V by 7 bases; bases with no gene match: 4. Germline assignment: CDR1 LNHDA and CDR2 SQIVND (reference sequence). This CDR3 spans 15 amino acids. For the CDR3, the DNA is TGTGCCAGTAAGGACAGGGGTGGTAGCAATCAGCCCCAGCATTTT. It codes for CASKDRGGSNQPQHF.

The table lists this clone with a count of one. The chain employs TRBV28 and TRBJ2-7, with D perhaps matching TRBD2 (5 bases). This CDR3 has 16 amino acids. Germline V CDR1 and CDR2: MDHEN, SYDVKM. V lost 8 bases to trimming and J lost 4 bases, with 24 bases between them. CDR3: CASPPPGLTKGYEQYF. The CDR3 bases are TGTGCCAGCCCCCCCCCGGGGTTGACTAAGGGTTACGAGCAGTACTTC.

J is TRBJ1-2 and V is TRBV6-6, with D unclear. The CDR3 runs 14 residues. Germline V gene lookup returns CDR1 MNHNY and CDR2 SVGAGI (reference sequence). Trimming removed 2 bases from V and 7 bases from J, with 14 bases in between. The CDR3 here is CASSYDHADLGYTF. The CDR3 DNA is TGTGCCAGCAGTTACGACCACGCAGATCTTGGCTACACCTTC.

The count of this clone is one. The chain joins TRBV5-8 to TRBJ2-5, with TRBD1 matching over 7 bases. Germline-derived CDR1 and CDR2 are SGHTS and YDEGEE. Trimming at V came to 4 bases and at J to 2 bases, leaving 14 bases not matched to a gene. The CDR3 runs 17 residues. The CDR3: CASSRRLTGQLQETQYF. In nucleotides, the CDR3 is TGTGCCAGCAGCCGAAGACTGACGGGACAGCTACAAGAGACCCAGTACTTC.